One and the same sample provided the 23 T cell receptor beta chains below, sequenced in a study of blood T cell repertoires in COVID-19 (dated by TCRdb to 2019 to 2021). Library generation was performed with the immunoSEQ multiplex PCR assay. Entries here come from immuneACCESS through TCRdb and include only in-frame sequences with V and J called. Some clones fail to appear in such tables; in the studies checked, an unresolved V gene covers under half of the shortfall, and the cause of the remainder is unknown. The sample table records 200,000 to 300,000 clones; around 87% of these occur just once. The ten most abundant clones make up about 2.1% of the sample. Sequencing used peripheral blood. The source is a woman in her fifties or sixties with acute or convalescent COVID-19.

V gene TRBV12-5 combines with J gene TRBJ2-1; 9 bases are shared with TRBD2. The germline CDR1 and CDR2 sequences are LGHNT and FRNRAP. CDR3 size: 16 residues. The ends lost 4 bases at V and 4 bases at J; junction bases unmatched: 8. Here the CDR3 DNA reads TGTGCTAGTGGTTCCCGGGTAGCGGGAGCGTACAATGAGCAGTTCTTC. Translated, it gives CASGSRVAGAYNEQFF.

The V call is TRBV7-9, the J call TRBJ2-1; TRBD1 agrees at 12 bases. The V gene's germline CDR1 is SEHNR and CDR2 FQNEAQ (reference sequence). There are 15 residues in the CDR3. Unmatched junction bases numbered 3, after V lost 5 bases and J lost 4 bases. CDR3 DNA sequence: TGTGCCAGCAGCACGGGACAGGGGGCTTACAATGAGCAGTTCTTC. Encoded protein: CASSTGQGAYNEQFF.

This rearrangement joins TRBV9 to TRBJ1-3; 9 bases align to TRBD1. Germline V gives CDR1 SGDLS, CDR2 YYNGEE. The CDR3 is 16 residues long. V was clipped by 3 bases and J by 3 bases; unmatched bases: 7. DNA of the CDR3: TGTGCCAGCAGCGCTGCGACAGGGGGATATGGAAACACCATATATTTT. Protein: CASSAATGGYGNTIYF.

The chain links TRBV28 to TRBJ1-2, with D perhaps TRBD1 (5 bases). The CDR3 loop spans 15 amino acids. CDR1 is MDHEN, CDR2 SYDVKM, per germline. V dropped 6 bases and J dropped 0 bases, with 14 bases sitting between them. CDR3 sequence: CASRAGYYANYGYTF. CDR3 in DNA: TGTGCCAGCAGGGCAGGGTATTACGCTAACTATGGCTACACCTTC.

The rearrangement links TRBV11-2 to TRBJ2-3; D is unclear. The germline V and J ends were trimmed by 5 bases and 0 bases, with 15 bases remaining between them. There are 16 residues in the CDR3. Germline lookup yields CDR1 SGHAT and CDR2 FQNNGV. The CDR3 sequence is CASSPDSIYSTDTQYF. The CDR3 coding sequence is TGTGCCAGCAGCCCCGACTCCATCTATAGCACAGATACGCAGTATTTT.

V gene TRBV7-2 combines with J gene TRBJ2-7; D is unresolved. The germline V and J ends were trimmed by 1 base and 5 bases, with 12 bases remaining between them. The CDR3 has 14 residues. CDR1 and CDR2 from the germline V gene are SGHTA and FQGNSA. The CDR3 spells CASSLVGSAHEQYF. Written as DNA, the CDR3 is TGTGCCAGCAGCTTAGTAGGAAGCGCCCACGAGCAGTACTTC.

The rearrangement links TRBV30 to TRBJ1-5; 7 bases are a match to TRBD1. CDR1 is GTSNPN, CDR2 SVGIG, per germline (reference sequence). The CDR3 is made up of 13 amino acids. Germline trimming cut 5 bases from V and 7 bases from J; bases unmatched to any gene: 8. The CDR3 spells CAWGQDRRQPQHF. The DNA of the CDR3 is TGTGCCTGGGGGCAGGACAGGCGGCAGCCCCAGCATTTT.

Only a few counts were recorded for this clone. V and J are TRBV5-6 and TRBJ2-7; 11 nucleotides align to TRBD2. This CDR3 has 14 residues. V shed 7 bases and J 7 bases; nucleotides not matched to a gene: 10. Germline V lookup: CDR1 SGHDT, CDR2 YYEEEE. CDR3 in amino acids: CASGPGLADVEQYF. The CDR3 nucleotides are TGTGCCAGCGGCCCGGGACTAGCGGACGTTGAGCAGTACTTC.

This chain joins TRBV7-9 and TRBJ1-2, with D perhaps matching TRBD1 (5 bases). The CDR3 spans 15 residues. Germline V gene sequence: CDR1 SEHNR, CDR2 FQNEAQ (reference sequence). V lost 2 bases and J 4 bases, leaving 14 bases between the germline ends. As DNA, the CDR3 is TGTGCCAGCAGCTTAAACAGTGGAGGGGCCTATGGCTACACCTTC. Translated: CASSLNSGGAYGYTF. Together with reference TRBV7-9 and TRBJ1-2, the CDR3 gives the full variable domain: DTGVSQNPRHKITKRGQNVTFRCDPISEHNRLYWYRQTLGQGPEFLTYFQNEAQLEKSRLLSDRFSAERPKGSFSTLEIQRTEQGDSAMYLCASSLNSGGAYGYTFGSGTRLTVV.

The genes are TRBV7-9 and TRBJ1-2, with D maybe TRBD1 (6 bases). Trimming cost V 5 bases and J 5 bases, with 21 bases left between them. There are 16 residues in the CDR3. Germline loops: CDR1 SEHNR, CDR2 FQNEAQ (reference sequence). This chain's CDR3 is CASSPNHRDTSYGYTF. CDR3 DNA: TGTGCCAGCAGCCCAAACCACCGGGACACCTCTTATGGCTACACCTTC.

In DNA form, the CDR3 reads TGCGCCAGCAGCTTGGCGGCGAACACCGGGGAGCTGTTTTTT. Translated, it gives CASSLAANTGELFF. This chain uses TRBV5-1 with TRBJ2-2; D call uncertain. The length of the CDR3 is 14 residues. V lost 0 bases and J 0 bases, leaving 3 bases between the germline ends. Germline V CDR1 and CDR2: SGHRS, YFSETQ.

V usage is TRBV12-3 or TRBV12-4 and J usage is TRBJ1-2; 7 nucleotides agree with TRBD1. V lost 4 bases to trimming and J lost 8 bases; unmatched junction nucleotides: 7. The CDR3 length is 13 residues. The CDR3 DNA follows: TGTGCCAGCAGTTCCCCGACAGGGACCGGCTACACCTTC. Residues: CASSSPTGTGYTF.

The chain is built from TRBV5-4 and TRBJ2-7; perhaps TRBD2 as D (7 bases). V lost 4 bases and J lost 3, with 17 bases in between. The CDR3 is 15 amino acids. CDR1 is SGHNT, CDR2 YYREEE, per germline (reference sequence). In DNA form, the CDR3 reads TGTGCCAGCAGCCCGGCGGGGGCGTCTTTCTACGAGCAGTACTTC. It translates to CASSPAGASFYEQYF.

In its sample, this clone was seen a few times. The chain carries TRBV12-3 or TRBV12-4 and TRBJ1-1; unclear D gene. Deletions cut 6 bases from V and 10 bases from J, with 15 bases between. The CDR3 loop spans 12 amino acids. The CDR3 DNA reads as TGTGCCAGCAGGGTCCCCCCTGGGAGAGCTTTCTTT. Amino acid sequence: CASRVPPGRAFF.

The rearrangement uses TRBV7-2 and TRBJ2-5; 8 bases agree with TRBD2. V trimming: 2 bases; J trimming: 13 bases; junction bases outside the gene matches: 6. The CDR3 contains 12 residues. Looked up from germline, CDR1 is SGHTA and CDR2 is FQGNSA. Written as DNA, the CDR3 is TGTGCCAGCAGCTTAATGTGGGGACTAGTGTACTTC. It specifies CASSLMWGLVYF.

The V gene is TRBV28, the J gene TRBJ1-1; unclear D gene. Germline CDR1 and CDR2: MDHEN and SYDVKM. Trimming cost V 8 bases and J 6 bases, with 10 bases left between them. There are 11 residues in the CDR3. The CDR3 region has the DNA TGTGCCAGCCTTTACGGGGCTGAAGCTTTCTTT. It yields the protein CASLYGAEAFF. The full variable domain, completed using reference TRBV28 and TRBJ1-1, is DVKVTQSSRYLVKRTGEKVFLECVQDMDHENMFWYRQDPGLGLRLIYFSYDVKMKEKGDIPEGYSVSREKKERFSLILESASTNQTSMYLCASLYGAEAFFGQGTRLTVV.

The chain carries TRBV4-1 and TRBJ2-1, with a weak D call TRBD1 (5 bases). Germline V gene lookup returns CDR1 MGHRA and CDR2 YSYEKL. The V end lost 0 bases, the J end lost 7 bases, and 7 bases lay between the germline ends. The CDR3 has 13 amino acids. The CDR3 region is CASSQEGLNEQFF. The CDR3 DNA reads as TGCGCCAGCAGCCAAGAGGGGCTGAATGAGCAGTTCTTC.

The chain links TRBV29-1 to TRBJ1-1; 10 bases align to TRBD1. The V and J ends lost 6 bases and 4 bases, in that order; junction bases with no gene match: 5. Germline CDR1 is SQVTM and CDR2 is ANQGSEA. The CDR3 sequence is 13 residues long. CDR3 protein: CSVRTGGGTEAFF. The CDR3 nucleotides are TGCAGCGTACGGACAGGGGGAGGCACTGAAGCTTTCTTT.

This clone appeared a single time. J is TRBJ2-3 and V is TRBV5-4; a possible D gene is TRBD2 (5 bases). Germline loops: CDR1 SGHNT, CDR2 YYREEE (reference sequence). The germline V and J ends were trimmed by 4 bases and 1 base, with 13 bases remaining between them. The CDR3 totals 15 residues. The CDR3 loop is CASSPRDSRTDTQYF. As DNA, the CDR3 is TGTGCCAGCAGCCCCCGGGATAGCCGCACAGATACGCAGTATTTT.

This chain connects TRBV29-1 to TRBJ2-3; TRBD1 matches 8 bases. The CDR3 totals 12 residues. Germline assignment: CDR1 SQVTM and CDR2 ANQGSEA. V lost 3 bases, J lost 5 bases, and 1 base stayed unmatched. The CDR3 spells CSVDRGQDTQYF. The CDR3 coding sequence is TGCAGCGTTGACAGGGGGCAAGATACGCAGTATTTT.

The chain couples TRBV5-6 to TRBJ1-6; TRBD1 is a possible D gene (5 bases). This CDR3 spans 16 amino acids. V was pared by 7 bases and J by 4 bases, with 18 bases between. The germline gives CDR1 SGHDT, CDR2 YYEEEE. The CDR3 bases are TGTGCCAGCTCCCGTGGTTGGGGCAATTATAATTCACCCCTCCACTTT. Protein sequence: CASSRGWGNYNSPLHF.

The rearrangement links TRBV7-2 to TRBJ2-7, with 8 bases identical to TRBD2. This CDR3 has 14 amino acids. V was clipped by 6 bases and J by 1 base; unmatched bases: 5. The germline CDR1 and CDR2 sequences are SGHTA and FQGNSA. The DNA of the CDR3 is TGTGCCAGCAGAAGGGCGGGAGGTTCCTACGAGCAGTACTTC. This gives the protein CASRRAGGSYEQYF.

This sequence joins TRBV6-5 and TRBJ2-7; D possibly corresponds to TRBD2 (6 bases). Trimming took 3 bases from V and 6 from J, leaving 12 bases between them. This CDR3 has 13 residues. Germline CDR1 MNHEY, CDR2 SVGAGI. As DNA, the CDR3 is TGTGCCAGCAGTTATGGGGGGAAGGCCGAGCAGTACTTC. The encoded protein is CASSYGGKAEQYF.